The clone carrying this T cell receptor (beta chain) was detected a few times. Its specificity is unknown. This record comes from a study of shared clonotypes between healthy human individuals. Study context: Contributing individuals were a couple of females and a few males aged 18 to 49. Regarding the study as a whole: An expected dependence of interdonor clonotype sharing on sequencing depth was noted. Lower generation probabilities were found for non-shared clonotypes than for those shared by all four donors.

The method was immunoSEQ multiplex PCR; TCRdb's version includes in-frame clones alone and lacks a portion of them. This sample has 2,100,000 or so clones; more than 90% occur once, and the top ten carry over 0.1%. Per germline, CDR1 MNHNS and CDR2 SASEGT. The CDR3 runs to 14 residues. V shed 2 bases and J shed 7 bases, with 14 bases lying between them. The clonotype originates from a man aged 18-30 years in good health. The chain combines TRBV6-1 with TRBJ1-2; D not resolved. Sequenced: naive CD4+ T cells sorted from blood. Subset noted: CD45RA+ positively selected. CDR3 loop: CASSELVLGGGYTF. The CDR3 DNA is TGTGCCAGCAGTGAACTGGTCCTAGGTGGTGGCTACACCTTC.